These 32 T cell receptor beta chains were sequenced from one sample in a study of T cell responses to AZD1222 COVID-19 vaccine. The assay was immunoSEQ multiplex PCR, and TCRdb's table has in-frame clones only and misses some. The data show about 140,000 clones, with approximately 83% seen just once and under 9.5% held by the top ten. The specimen was peripheral blood, collected on day 0 of AZD1222 vaccination. Source of these receptors: an adult in good health.

This chain uses TRBV27 with TRBJ1-3, with no clear D. Germline lookup yields CDR1 MNHEY and CDR2 SMNVEV (reference sequence). V shed 1 base and J shed 1 base, with 5 bases lying between them. The CDR3 length is 14 residues. CDR3 region: CASSLLGSGNTIYF. The CDR3 nucleotides read TGTGCCAGCAGTTTATTAGGGTCTGGAAACACCATATATTTT.

This clone has only one observation. This rearrangement joins TRBV2 to TRBJ1-5, with 7 nucleotides matching TRBD1. V dropped 5 bases and J dropped 1; count of bases not matched to a gene: 8. Germline assignment: CDR1 SNHLY and CDR2 FYNNEI. The CDR3 contains 16 residues. In DNA, the CDR3 is TGTGCCAGCAGTCCGGACAGGCCTGGAAGCAATCAGCCCCAGCATTTT. Translation: CASSPDRPGSNQPQHF.

J is TRBJ2-2 and V is TRBV10-1; D gene uncertain. The CDR3 loop spans 13 amino acids. V was pared by 3 bases and J by 5 bases, with 7 bases between. The germline V gene has CDR1 WNHNN and CDR2 SYGVQD (reference sequence). The CDR3 here is CASSELPTGELFF. The DNA of the CDR3 is TGCGCCAGCAGTGAACTACCAACCGGGGAGCTGTTTTTT.

The chain uses TRBV3-1 (or the pseudogene TRBV3-2) and TRBJ2-2; possibly TRBD2 for D (5 bases). Germline V gives CDR1 LGHDT, CDR2 YNNKEL (reference sequence). This CDR3 contains 15 residues. V dropped 4 bases and J dropped 1 base, with 10 bases sitting between them. The CDR3 coding sequence is TGTGCCAGCAGCCCAGAAGCGGAGAACACCGGGGAGCTGTTTTTT. It yields the protein CASSPEAENTGELFF.

This CDR3 is CASSWTGYTGELFF. The CDR3 DNA reads TGTGCCAGCAGCTGGACAGGGTACACCGGGGAGCTGTTTTTT. J is TRBJ2-2 and V is TRBV5-6; 8 positions match TRBD1. The V segment lost 3 bases and the J segment 3 bases; nucleotides outside the gene matches: 1. Germline lookup yields CDR1 SGHDT and CDR2 YYEEEE. The CDR3 is 14 amino acids. Full variable domain (rest looked up from reference TRBV5-6 and TRBJ2-2): DAGVTQSPTHLIKTRGQQVTLRCSPKSGHDTVSWYQQALGQGPQFIFQYYEEEERQRGNFPDRFSGHQFPNYSSELNVNALLLGDSALYLCASSWTGYTGELFFGEGSRLTVL.

For the CDR3, the DNA is TGTGCCAGCAGCTTGGCCTCTTTGAACACTGAAGCTTTCTTT. It yields the protein CASSLASLNTEAFF. The J gene is TRBJ1-1, the V gene TRBV5-6; D gene unclear. Germline assignment: CDR1 SGHDT and CDR2 YYEEEE. This CDR3 contains 14 residues. V lost 0 bases to trimming and J lost 0 bases, with 6 bases between them.

As concerns this clone: Compared with germline, one end of the junction differs, possibly owing to a read error. As DNA, the CDR3 is TGTGCTAGCAGCTTACTGTTGAGCGGGAGGGGAACCCACGAGCAGTACTTC. Amino acids: CASSLLLSGRGTHEQYF. The chain is built from TRBV7-7 and TRBJ2-7; 10 bases line up with TRBD2. This CDR3 has 17 amino acids. Germline CDR1 and CDR2: SSHAT and FNYEAQ (reference sequence).

The chain employs TRBV4-2 and TRBJ1-4; no clear D. V was trimmed by 0 bases and J by 7 bases, leaving 3 bases between them. This CDR3 comprises 12 residues. Germline CDR1 is LGHNA and CDR2 is YNFKEQ. The CDR3 region has the DNA TGTGCCAGCAGCCAAGAGGGTGAAAAACTGTTTTTT. This sequence encodes CASSQEGEKLFF.

This sequence joins TRBV19 and TRBJ1-2; TRBD1 matches at 8 bases. V was clipped by 3 bases and J by 1 base; unmatched bases: 1. The CDR3 is 14 residues long. Per the germline V gene, CDR1 is LNHDA and CDR2 is SQIVND (reference sequence). CDR3 region: CASSMTGVNYGYTF. CDR3 in DNA: TGTGCCAGTAGTATGACAGGGGTTAACTATGGCTACACCTTC.

The V and J genes are TRBV10-3 and TRBJ1-3, with D unresolved. From germline, CDR1 is ENHRY and CDR2 SYGVKD. There are 15 residues in the CDR3. With 0 bases removed from V and 3 bases from J, the gap between germline ends came to 9 bases. The CDR3 DNA follows: TGTGCCATCAGTGAGTCGAGGGAAGGTGGAAACACCATATATTTT. It is translated as CAISESREGGNTIYF.

The gene calls are TRBV29-1 and TRBJ2-2; no reliable D call. V lost 0 bases, J lost 6 bases, and 5 bases lay in between. Germline V gene lookup returns CDR1 SQVTM and CDR2 ANQGSEA. The CDR3 runs 12 residues. CDR3 residues: CSVEDLPGELFF. Written as DNA, the CDR3 is TGCAGCGTTGAAGATCTGCCCGGGGAGCTGTTTTTT.

The rearrangement joins TRBV18 to TRBJ2-3; no reliable D call. The CDR3 covers 14 residues. Between the trimmed V and J ends, which lost 3 bases and 0 bases, there was a span of 7 bases. Germline V gene lookup returns CDR1 KGHSH and CDR2 LQKENI. The chain's CDR3 is CASSPLVSTDTQYF. In DNA, the CDR3 is TGTGCCAGCTCACCCCTGGTTAGCACAGATACGCAGTATTTT.

This chain uses TRBV2 with TRBJ1-2; TRBD1 is a possible D gene (5 bases). The CDR3 spans 13 residues. Trimming shortened V by 6 bases and J by 4 bases, and 12 bases separated the two germline ends. The germline gives CDR1 SNHLY, CDR2 FYNNEI. DNA of the CDR3: TGTGCCAGCAGCCCGGGGCCACGCTATGGCTACACCTTC. The encoded protein is CASSPGPRYGYTF.

V and J are TRBV9 and TRBJ2-5; 15 bases align to TRBD2. Trimming cost V 4 bases and J 4 bases; bases outside gene matches: 5. CDR3 length: 16 amino acids. Looked up from germline, CDR1 is SGDLS and CDR2 is YYNGEE. The CDR3 nucleotides are TGTGCCAGCAGCCCGCAGGGACTAGCGGGGGGAGAGACCCAGTACTTC. Protein product: CASSPQGLAGGETQYF.

The gene calls are TRBV5-8 and TRBJ2-1; 11 bases are shared with TRBD1. The CDR3 loop spans 15 amino acids. CDR1 is SGHTS, CDR2 YDEGEE, per germline. The ends lost 4 bases at V and 9 bases at J; junction bases unmatched: 9. The CDR3 nucleotides are TGTGCCAGCAGCCCGCTCGGACAGGGGGCATCTGAGCAGTTCTTC. This gives the protein CASSPLGQGASEQFF.

The chain has TRBV2 and TRBJ2-2, with D perhaps matching TRBD2 (6 bases). The germline V gene encodes CDR1 SNHLY and CDR2 FYNNEI. V was shortened by 7 bases and J by 4 bases, with 10 bases between the two germline ends. The CDR3 is 13 residues long. The CDR3 DNA follows: TGTGCCAGCACCGGACTATCCACCGGGGAGCTGTTTTTT. Translation gives CASTGLSTGELFF.

The chain carries TRBV10-1 and TRBJ1-1; D remains ambiguous. There are 13 residues in the CDR3. Germline V gene sequence: CDR1 WNHNN, CDR2 SYGVQD (reference sequence). V lost 0 bases to trimming and J lost 2 bases, with 4 bases between them. DNA of the CDR3: TGCGCCAGCAGTGAGTCGGTAAACACTGAAGCTTTCTTT. It codes for CASSESVNTEAFF.

The chain has TRBV19 and TRBJ1-3, with D possibly matching TRBD1 (6 bases). The CDR3 spans 15 residues. Germline assignment: CDR1 LNHDA and CDR2 SQIVND (reference sequence). The germline V and J ends were trimmed by 6 bases and 1 base, with 13 bases remaining between them. The DNA of the CDR3 is TGTGCCAGTAGCGTGGACAGTACTTCTGGAAACACCATATATTTT. Translating it yields CASSVDSTSGNTIYF. Based on the CDR3 plus reference TRBV19 and TRBJ1-3, the full variable domain is DGGITQSPKYLFRKEGQNVTLSCEQNLNHDAMYWYRQDPGQGLRLIYYSQIVNDFQKGDIAEGYSVSREKKESFPLTVTSAQKNPTAFYLCASSVDSTSGNTIYFGEGSWLTVV.

The chain employs TRBV12-3 or TRBV12-4 and TRBJ2-2, with D perhaps TRBD1 (6 bases). The CDR3 is made up of 13 amino acids. V gave up 6 bases and J gave up 2 bases, with 7 bases separating them. CDR3 nucleotides: TGTGCCAGCAGGGGGGCTAACACCGGGGAGCTGTTTTTT. It codes for CASRGANTGELFF.

The table lists this clone with a few counts. V is TRBV15 and J is TRBJ2-2, with D uncertain. Deletions cut 7 bases from V and 5 bases from J, with 8 bases between. The CDR3 totals 12 residues. Germline assignment: CDR1 LNHNV and CDR2 YYDKDF (reference sequence). For the CDR3, the DNA is TGTGCCACCACGTTGGGGACCGGGGAGCTGTTTTTT. Translated, it gives CATTLGTGELFF. Full variable domain (missing parts from reference TRBV15 and TRBJ2-2): DAMVIQNPRYQVTQFGKPVTLSCSQTLNHNVMYWYQQKSSQAPKLLFHYYDKDFNNEADTPDNFQSRRPNTSFCFLDIRSPGLGDTAMYLCATTLGTGELFFGEGSRLTVL.

The chain recombines TRBV6-5 with TRBJ1-6; 8 bases agree with TRBD1. The CDR3 runs 14 residues. Looked up from germline, CDR1 is MNHEY and CDR2 is SVGAGI. V lost 6 bases and J lost 5; bases outside the gene matches: 3. CDR3 residues: CASRPTGDNSPLHF. DNA of the CDR3: TGTGCCAGCAGACCGACAGGGGATAATTCACCCCTCCACTTT.

The chain carries TRBV30 and TRBJ1-3, with unresolved D. The CDR3 covers 14 residues. The germline V and J ends were trimmed by 2 bases and 3 bases, with 11 bases remaining between them. Germline CDR1 GTSNPN, CDR2 SVGIG (reference sequence). The CDR3 loop is CAWSRSLLGNTIYF. Here the CDR3 DNA reads TGTGCCTGGAGTAGGAGTCTACTTGGAAACACCATATATTTT.

This chain links TRBV5-1 with TRBJ1-2, with D maybe TRBD1 (6 bases). The germline V and J ends were trimmed by 7 bases and 3 bases, with 22 bases remaining between them. Per germline, CDR1 SGHRS and CDR2 YFSETQ. The CDR3 spans 16 residues. CDR3 amino acids: CASQRVGGASDYGYTF. The DNA of the CDR3 is TGCGCCAGCCAAAGGGTCGGGGGCGCGTCTGACTATGGCTACACCTTC.

CDR3 DNA: TGTGCCAGCACCCCGATCCGGGACGCGGGGCAGTACTTC. This sequence encodes CASTPIRDAGQYF. This chain links TRBV6-6 with TRBJ2-4; weak D call: TRBD2 (6 bases). Germline values: CDR1 MNHNY, CDR2 SVGAGI (reference sequence). The CDR3 is made up of 13 amino acids. Trimming pared 7 bases from V and 13 bases from J, leaving 20 bases between.

The genes are TRBV20-1 and TRBJ1-1; the D gene is possibly TRBD1 (5 bases). This CDR3 contains 15 residues. Trimming took off 3 bases at V and 0 bases at J, with 14 bases between the two ends. Germline CDR1 and CDR2: DFQATT and SNEGSKA (reference sequence). CDR3 in amino acids: CSASLAGRMNTEAFF. As DNA, the CDR3 is TGCAGTGCTAGTTTAGCAGGGAGGATGAACACTGAAGCTTTCTTT.

The chain has TRBV19 and TRBJ1-6, with D uncertain. V lost 8 bases and J lost 7, with 12 bases in between. The CDR3 length is 13 residues. Per the germline V gene, CDR1 is LNHDA and CDR2 is SQIVND (reference sequence). CDR3 DNA: TGTGCCAGTGGTGCAGGATGGAATTCACCCCTCCACTTT. Its protein is CASGAGWNSPLHF. The full variable domain, with the rest looked up from reference TRBV19 and TRBJ1-6, is DGGITQSPKYLFRKEGQNVTLSCEQNLNHDAMYWYRQDPGQGLRLIYYSQIVNDFQKGDIAEGYSVSREKKESFPLTVTSAQKNPTAFYLCASGAGWNSPLHFGNGTRLTVT.

The chain combines TRBV6-1 with TRBJ2-7, with D possibly TRBD1 on 5 matching bases. Germline CDR1 MNHNS, CDR2 SASEGT. The CDR3 consists of 13 residues. Trimming removed 2 bases at V and 2 bases at J, with 7 bases between. In DNA form, the CDR3 reads TGTGCCAGCAGTGAAATGGGGCCCTACGAGCAGTACTTC. Its translation: CASSEMGPYEQYF.

This chain links TRBV2 with TRBJ2-2, with a tentative D call TRBD1 (6 bases). The V and J ends lost 2 bases and 0 bases respectively, with 13 bases between them. CDR1 and CDR2 (germline): SNHLY, FYNNEI. The CDR3 runs to 17 residues. CDR3 residues: CASSEQGSDANTGELFF. CDR3 DNA: TGTGCCAGCAGTGAACAGGGGAGCGATGCGAACACCGGGGAGCTGTTTTTT.

The V gene is TRBV11-2, the J gene TRBJ2-7; D is possibly TRBD1 or TRBD2 (5 bases each). The V end was cut by 5 bases, the J end by 2 bases, with 16 bases between. This CDR3 spans 15 amino acids. Germline-derived CDR1 and CDR2 are SGHAT and FQNNGV. The CDR3 here is CASSEPGANPYEQYF. CDR3 nucleotides: TGTGCCAGCAGCGAACCCGGGGCAAATCCCTACGAGCAGTACTTC. Looking up the rest from reference TRBV11-2 and TRBJ2-7 gives the full variable domain: EAGVAQSPRYKIIEKRQSVAFWCNPISGHATLYWYQQILGQGPKLLIQFQNNGVVDDSQLPKDRFSAERLKGVDSTLKIQPAKLEDSAVYLCASSEPGANPYEQYFGPGTRLTVT.

The V and J genes are TRBV10-3 and TRBJ2-3; D is unresolved. V lost 6 bases and J 6 bases, leaving 7 bases between the germline ends. Germline loops: CDR1 ENHRY, CDR2 SYGVKD. The CDR3 has 11 amino acids. The CDR3 protein is CAIRQADTQYF. The DNA for the CDR3 is TGTGCCATCAGGCAAGCTGATACGCAGTATTTT.

V is TRBV4-2 and J is TRBJ2-5; TRBD1 matches at 7 bases. This CDR3 region has 16 residues. V lost 0 bases to trimming and J lost 1 base; unmatched junction nucleotides: 5. Germline V gene lookup returns CDR1 LGHNA and CDR2 YNFKEQ. For the CDR3, the DNA is TGTGCCAGCAGCCAAGAATCGACAGGGATCCAAGAGACCCAGTACTTC. Protein: CASSQESTGIQETQYF.

This chain links TRBV19 with TRBJ2-3, with TRBD2 identical over 11 bases. V dropped 3 bases and J dropped 0; count of bases not matched to a gene: 11. The CDR3 contains 19 residues. CDR1 is LNHDA and CDR2 is SQIVND in the germline V gene (reference sequence). The CDR3 DNA sequence: TGTGCCAGTAGTATCAGGATAGCGGGGGGGTCCGCTAGCACAGATACGCAGTATTTT. This gives the protein CASSIRIAGGSASTDTQYF.